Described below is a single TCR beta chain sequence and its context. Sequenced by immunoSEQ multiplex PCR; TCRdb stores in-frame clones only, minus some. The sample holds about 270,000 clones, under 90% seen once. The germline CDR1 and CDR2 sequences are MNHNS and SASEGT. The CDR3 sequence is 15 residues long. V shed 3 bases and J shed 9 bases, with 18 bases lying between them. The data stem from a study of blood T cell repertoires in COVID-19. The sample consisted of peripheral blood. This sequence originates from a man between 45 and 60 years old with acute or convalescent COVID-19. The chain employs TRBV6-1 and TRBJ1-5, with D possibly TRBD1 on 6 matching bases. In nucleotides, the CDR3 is TGTGCCAGCAGTGAGCTAGGGACACTCGAAGCGCCCCAGCATTTT. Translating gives CASSELGTLEAPQHF.